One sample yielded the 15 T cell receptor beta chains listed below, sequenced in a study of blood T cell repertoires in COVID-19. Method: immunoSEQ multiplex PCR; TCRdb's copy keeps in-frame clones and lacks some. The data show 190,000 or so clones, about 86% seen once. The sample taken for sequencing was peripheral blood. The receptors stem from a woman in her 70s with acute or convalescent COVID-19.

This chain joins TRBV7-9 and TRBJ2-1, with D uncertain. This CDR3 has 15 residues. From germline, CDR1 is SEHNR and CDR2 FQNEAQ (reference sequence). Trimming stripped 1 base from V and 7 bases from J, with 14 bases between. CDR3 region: CASSLGRSFPNEQFF. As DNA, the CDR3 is TGTGCCAGCAGCTTAGGGCGGAGCTTTCCTAATGAGCAGTTCTTC.

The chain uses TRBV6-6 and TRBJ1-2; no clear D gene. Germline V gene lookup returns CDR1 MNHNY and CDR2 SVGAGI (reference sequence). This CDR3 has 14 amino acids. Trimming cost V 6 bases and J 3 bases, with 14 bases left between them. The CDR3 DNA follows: TGTGCCAGCAGATCCACGGGGAGGGACTATGGCTACACCTTC. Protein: CASRSTGRDYGYTF.

The DNA for the CDR3 is TGCGCCAGCAGCCCGGACAGGGGATTGAACACTGAAGCTTTCTTT. Translation gives CASSPDRGLNTEAFF. This chain uses TRBV5-1 with TRBJ1-1, with TRBD1 identical over 9 bases. V lost 4 bases and J lost 0; bases outside the gene matches: 4. Germline CDR1 is SGHRS and CDR2 is YFSETQ. CDR3 size: 15 residues.

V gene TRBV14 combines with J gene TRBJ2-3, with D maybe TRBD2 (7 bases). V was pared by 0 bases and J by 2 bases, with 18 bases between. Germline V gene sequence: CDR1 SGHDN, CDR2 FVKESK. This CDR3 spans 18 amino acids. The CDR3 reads CASSQDLRGGGLTDTQYF. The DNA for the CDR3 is TGTGCCAGCAGCCAAGATCTCAGAGGGGGGGGGCTCACAGATACGCAGTATTTT.

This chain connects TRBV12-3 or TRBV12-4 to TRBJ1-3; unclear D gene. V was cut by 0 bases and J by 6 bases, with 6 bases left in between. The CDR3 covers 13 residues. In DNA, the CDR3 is TGTGCCAGCAGTTTAGCGGCGGCAAACACCATATATTTT. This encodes CASSLAAANTIYF.

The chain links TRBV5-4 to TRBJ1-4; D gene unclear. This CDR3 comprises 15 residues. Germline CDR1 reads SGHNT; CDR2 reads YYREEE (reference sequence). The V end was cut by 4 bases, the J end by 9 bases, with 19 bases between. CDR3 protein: CASSPSDRGGKKLFF. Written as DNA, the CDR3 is TGTGCCAGCAGCCCCTCGGACCGTGGAGGAAAAAAACTGTTTTTT.

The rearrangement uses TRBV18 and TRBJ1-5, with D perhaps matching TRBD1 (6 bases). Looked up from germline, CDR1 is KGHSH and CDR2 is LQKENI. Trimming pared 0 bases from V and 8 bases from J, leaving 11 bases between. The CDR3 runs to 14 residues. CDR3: CASSPPEQGKPQHF. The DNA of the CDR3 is TGTGCCAGCTCACCACCTGAACAGGGAAAGCCCCAGCATTTT.

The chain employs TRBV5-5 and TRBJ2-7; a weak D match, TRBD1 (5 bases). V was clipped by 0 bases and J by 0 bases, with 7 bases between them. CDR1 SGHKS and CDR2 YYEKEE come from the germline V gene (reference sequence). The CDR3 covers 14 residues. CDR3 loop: CASSLGGLSYEQYF. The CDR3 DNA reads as TGTGCCAGCAGCTTGGGGGGCCTCTCCTACGAGCAGTACTTC.

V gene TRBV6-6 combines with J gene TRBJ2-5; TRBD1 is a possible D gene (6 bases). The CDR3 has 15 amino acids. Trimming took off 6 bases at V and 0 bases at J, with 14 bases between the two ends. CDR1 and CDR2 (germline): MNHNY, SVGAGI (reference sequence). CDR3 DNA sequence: TGTGCCAGCAGATCTACGCAGGGGTACCAAGAGACCCAGTACTTC. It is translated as CASRSTQGYQETQYF.

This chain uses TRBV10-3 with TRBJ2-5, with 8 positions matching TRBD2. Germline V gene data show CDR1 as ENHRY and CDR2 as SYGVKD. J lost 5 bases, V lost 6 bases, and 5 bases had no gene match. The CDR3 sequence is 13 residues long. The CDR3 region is CAIRERELETQYF. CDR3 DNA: TGTGCCATCAGAGAGCGGGAGCTCGAGACCCAGTACTTC.

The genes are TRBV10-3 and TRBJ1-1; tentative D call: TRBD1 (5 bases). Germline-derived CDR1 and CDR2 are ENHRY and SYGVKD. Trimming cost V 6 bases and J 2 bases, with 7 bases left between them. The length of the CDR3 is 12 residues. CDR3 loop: CAIRTANTEAFF. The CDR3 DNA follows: TGTGCCATCAGGACAGCAAACACTGAAGCTTTCTTT.

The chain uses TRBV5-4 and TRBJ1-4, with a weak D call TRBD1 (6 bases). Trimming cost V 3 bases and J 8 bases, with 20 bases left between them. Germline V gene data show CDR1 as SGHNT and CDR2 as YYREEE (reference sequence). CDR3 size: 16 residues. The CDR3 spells CASSSRDWGHGEKLFF. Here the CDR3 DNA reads TGTGCCAGCAGCTCCCGGGATTGGGGACATGGAGAAAAACTGTTTTTT.

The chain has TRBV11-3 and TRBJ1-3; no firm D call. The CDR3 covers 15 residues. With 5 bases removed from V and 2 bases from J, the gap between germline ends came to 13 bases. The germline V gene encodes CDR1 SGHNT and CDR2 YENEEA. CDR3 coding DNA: TGTGCCAGCAGCCTAGGACCTAGCACTGGAAACACCATATATTTT. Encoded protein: CASSLGPSTGNTIYF.

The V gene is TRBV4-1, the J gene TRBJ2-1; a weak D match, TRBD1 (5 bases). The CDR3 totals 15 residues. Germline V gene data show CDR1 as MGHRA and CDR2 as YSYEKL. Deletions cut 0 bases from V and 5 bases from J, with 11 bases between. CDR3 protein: CASSQDIGANNEQFF. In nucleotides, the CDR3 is TGCGCCAGCAGCCAAGATATAGGGGCTAACAATGAGCAGTTCTTC.

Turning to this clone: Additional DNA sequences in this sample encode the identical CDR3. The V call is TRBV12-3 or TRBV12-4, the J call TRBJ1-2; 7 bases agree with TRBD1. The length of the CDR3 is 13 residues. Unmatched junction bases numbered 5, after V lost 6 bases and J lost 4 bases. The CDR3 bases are TGTGCCAGCAGCCGGGACAGACTCTATGGCTACACCTTC. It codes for CASSRDRLYGYTF.